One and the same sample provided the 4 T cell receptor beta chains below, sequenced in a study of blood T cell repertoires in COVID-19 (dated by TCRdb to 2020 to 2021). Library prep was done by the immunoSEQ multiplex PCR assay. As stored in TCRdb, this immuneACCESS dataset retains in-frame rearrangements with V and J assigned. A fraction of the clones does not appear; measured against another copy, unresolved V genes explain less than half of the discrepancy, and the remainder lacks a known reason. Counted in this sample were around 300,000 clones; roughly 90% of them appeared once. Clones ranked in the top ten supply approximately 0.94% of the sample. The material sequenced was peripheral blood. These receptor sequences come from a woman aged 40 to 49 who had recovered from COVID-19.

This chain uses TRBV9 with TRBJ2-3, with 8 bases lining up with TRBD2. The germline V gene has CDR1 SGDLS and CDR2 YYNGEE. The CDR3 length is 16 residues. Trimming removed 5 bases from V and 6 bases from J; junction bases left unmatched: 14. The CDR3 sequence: CASSVREGLATDTQYF. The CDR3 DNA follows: TGTGCCAGCAGTGTCCGGGAGGGGCTAGCGACCGATACGCAGTATTTT. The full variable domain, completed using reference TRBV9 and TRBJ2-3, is DSGVTQTPKHLITATGQRVTLRCSPRSGDLSVYWYQQSLDQGLQFLIQYYNGEERAKGNILERFSAQQFPDLHSELNLSSLELGDSALYFCASSVREGLATDTQYFGPGTRLTVL.

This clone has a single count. The CDR3 protein is CASSSLAGGLNEQFF. Here the CDR3 DNA reads TGTGCCAGCAGCTCTCTAGCGGGAGGGCTCAATGAGCAGTTCTTC. The V call is TRBV7-3, the J call TRBJ2-1, with TRBD2 matching over 12 bases. This CDR3 is 15 amino acids long. V lost 4 bases, J lost 6 bases, and 4 bases stayed unmatched. Germline V gene data show CDR1 as SGHTA and CDR2 as FQGTGA.

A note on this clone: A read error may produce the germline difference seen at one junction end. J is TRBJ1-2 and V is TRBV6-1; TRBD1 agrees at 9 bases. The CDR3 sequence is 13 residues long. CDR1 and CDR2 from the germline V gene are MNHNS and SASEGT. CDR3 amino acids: CASREDRGAGYTF. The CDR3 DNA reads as TGTGCCAGCAGGGAAGACAGGGGGGCTGGCTACACCTTC.

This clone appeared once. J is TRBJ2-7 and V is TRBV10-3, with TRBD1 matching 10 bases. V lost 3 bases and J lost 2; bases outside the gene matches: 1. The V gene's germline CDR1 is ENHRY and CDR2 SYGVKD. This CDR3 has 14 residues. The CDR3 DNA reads TGTGCCATCAGTGATGGGACAGGGGCCTACGAGCAGTACTTC. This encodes CAISDGTGAYEQYF.